This T cell receptor beta chain was sequenced in a study of neurological immune-mediated disorders. The length of the CDR3 is 13 residues. CDR1 and CDR2 (germline): SGHRS, YFSETQ. Deletions cut 2 bases from V and 4 bases from J, with 9 bases between. Findings and limits, study-wide: No sharing of CDR3 amino acid sequences was observed among expanded clones across subjects, suggesting private repertoires in all groups.

This clonotype was seen ten or more times. The antigen remains undetermined. The cDNA was synthesized by means of template-switch 5'RACE, which was carried out with 10-nucleotide random UMIs. TCRdb redid the calling of the 5' RACE reads with MiXCR, one entry per CDR3 protein. This sample has about 38,000 distinct CDR3 sequences, with 4.8% found just once. The sequence came from a man aged 18 to 29 in good health. What was sequenced was CD4+ T cells from blood. This sequence joins TRBV5-1 and TRBJ1-1; TRBD1 is a possible D gene (5 bases). The DNA of the CDR3 is TGCGCCAGCAGCTTTAGTGGGGGCACTGAAGCTTTCTTT. Translated, it gives CASSFSGGTEAFF.